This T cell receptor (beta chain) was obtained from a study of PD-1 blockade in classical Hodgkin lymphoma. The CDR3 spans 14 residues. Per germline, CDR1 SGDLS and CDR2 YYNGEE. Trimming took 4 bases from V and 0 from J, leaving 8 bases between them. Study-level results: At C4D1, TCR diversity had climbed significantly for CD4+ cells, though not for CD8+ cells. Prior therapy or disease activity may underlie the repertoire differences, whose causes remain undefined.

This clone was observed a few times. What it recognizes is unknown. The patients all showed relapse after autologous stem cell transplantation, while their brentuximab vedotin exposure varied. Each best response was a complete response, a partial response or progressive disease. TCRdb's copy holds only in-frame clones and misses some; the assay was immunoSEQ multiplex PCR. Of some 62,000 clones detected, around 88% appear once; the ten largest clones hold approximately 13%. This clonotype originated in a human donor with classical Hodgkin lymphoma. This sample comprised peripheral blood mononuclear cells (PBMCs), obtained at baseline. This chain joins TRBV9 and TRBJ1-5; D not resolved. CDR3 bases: TGTGCCAGCAGCTCCACAGTTAGCAATCAGCCCCAGCATTTT. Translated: CASSSTVSNQPQHF.